The clone carrying this T cell receptor (beta chain) showed up many times. Its antigen is not identified. The CDR3 extends 3 residues past the end of the read, so its final part is completed from the germline J gene. This sample stems from a study of T cell clonality in common variable immunodeficiency. Notes on the study in general: Authors noted CVID clonality's cause needs subpopulation repertoire sequencing. Common variable immunodeficiency TCR beta sequences reportedly had fewer deletions and N-nucleotide insertions. CVID subjects shared fewer TCRbeta clones than healthy controls did.

Blood samples were heparinized, about 5 to 9 ml per donor. Produced via immunoSEQ multiplex PCR; TCRdb's table is partial and in-frame only. The table lists 45,000 to 65,000 clones, with no singletons. The CDR3 is 18 residues long. Germline CDR1 and CDR2: MGHRA and YSYEKL. The junction had 15 bases not matched to a gene; V was cut back by 0 bases and J by 4 bases. Sequenced: peripheral blood mononuclear cells. The J gene is TRBJ2-7, the V gene TRBV4-1, with 7 nucleotides matching TRBD2. This TCR was sampled from a person between 18 and 75 years old in good health. The CDR3 loop is CASSQEGGDVAGKYEQYF. The CDR3 DNA, read in part, is TGCGCCAGCAGCCAAGAGGGGGGGGATGTCGCGGGAAAATACGAG.